This T cell receptor (beta chain) was retrieved from a study of T-cell reconstitution after alpha-beta-depleted transplantation in children. Broader study findings: T-cell numbers and diversity, one year after transplant, stemmed largely from T cells that were newly produced. Surviving recipient T cells and thymic progenitors underlay high day-60 TCRbeta diversity in some patients. Reported findings indicate that, about two months after transplant, alpha-beta T cells came from several hundred expanded clones, which were derived from non-depleted graft cells.

V trimming: 0 bases; J trimming: 2 bases; junction bases outside the gene matches: 1. This CDR3 region has 14 residues. Germline values: CDR1 SEHNR, CDR2 FQNEAQ (reference sequence). The sample holds many counts of this clonotype. What it binds is not known. Researchers prepared the TCRbeta library using unique molecular identifiers, the study reports. One entry per CDR3 protein results from TCRdb running MiXCR on the PCR reads. The sample lists 98,000 or so distinct CDR3 sequences; roughly 6.1% were seen once. This clonotype was obtained from a male patient between 2 and 9 years old who had a stem cell transplant for acute lymphoblastic leukemia, so the T cells may come from the graft donor. The gene calls are TRBV7-9 and TRBJ2-7, with 7 bases fitting TRBD2. The material sequenced was PBMCs, mostly from graft donor cells, taken 360 days after TCRalphabeta/CD19-depleted stem cell transplant. In DNA, the CDR3 is TGTGCCAGCAGCTTAGCCCTAGCGGCCTACGAGCAGTACTTC. Protein: CASSLALAAYEQYF.